This T cell receptor beta chain stems from a study of radiation and T cells in renal cell carcinoma. Regarding the study as a whole: From baseline, blood top tumor clonotypes peaked at 2 weeks post-radiation. No pretreatment tumor biopsies were available for baseline clonotypes.

Trimming at V came to 3 bases and at J to 7 bases, leaving 7 bases not matched to a gene. The CDR3 length is 14 residues. Looked up from germline, CDR1 is SGHTA and CDR2 is FQGNSA. With regard to this clone: Antigen: not known.

Regarding time point: blood 2 weeks post-SBRT. Regarding treatment: 15 Gy SBRT to primary tumor, nephrectomy 4 weeks later. After SBRT, blood was collected at 2 and 4 weeks, plus baseline. The tumor was a clear cell renal cell carcinoma. TCRdb's table, derived via immunoSEQ multiplex PCR, lists solely in-frame clones and lacks some. This table has 160,000 or so clones, roughly 87% appearing once. The clonotype originates from a woman aged 45-59 years with renal cell carcinoma. The V and J genes are TRBV7-2 and TRBJ1-2, with 8 bases aligning to TRBD1. The specimen was blood, collected from a patient whose treatment included radiotherapy and nephrectomy. The CDR3 region is CASSLDRDSFGYTF. CDR3 nucleotide sequence: TGTGCCAGCAGCTTGGACAGGGACTCTTTTGGCTACACCTTC.